One and the same sample provided the 28 T cell receptor beta chains below, sequenced in a study of T cell repertoires and HLA-DP antigens. These receptors lack a known antigen. TCRdb keeps only in-frame clones here, not all; method: immunoSEQ multiplex PCR. The sample shows over 60,000 clones, around four fifths of them seen only once. The sample comprised CD4+ T cells from PBMCs. These receptors were taken from a man between 60 and 70 years old in good health and CMV-seronegative.

The chain joins TRBV4-3 to TRBJ2-1, with 7 nucleotides matching TRBD2. This CDR3 is built from 17 residues. The germline CDR1 and CDR2 sequences are LGHNA and YSLEER. V trimming: 1 base; J trimming: 0 bases; junction bases outside the gene matches: 6. The CDR3 here is CASSQGPSGSSYNEQFF. The DNA of the CDR3 is TGCGCCAGCAGCCAAGGGCCTAGCGGTAGCTCCTACAATGAGCAGTTCTTC.

The chain employs TRBV19 and TRBJ2-1; 7 nucleotides align to TRBD2. The germline CDR1 and CDR2 sequences are LNHDA and SQIVND (reference sequence). V dropped 5 bases and J dropped 8; count of bases not matched to a gene: 9. This CDR3 comprises 14 residues. The CDR3 nucleotides are TGTGCCAGTAGTTTTGCGGGAGTTTCCCATGAGCAGTTCTTC. It encodes CASSFAGVSHEQFF.

The chain recombines TRBV18 with TRBJ2-7; D is perhaps TRBD1 or TRBD2 (5 bases each). This CDR3 is built from 12 residues. In germline, CDR1 is KGHSH, CDR2 LQKENI. The V and J ends lost 6 bases and 1 base respectively, with 7 bases between them. The CDR3 loop reads CASSEGSYEQYF. DNA for the CDR3: TGTGCCAGCTCTGAGGGGTCCTACGAGCAGTACTTC. Variable domain in full (rest from reference TRBV18 and TRBJ2-7): NAGVMQNPRHLVRRRGQEARLRCSPMKGHSHVYWYRQLPEEGLKFMVYLQKENIIDESGMPKERFSAEFPKEGPSILRIQQVVRGDSAAYFCASSEGSYEQYFGPGTRLTVT.

The chain recombines TRBV2 with TRBJ2-1; 14 nucleotides agree with TRBD2. The CDR3 has 16 amino acids. Germline lookup yields CDR1 SNHLY and CDR2 FYNNEI. Trimming cost V 4 bases and J 7 bases; bases outside gene matches: 6. The CDR3 DNA sequence: TGTGCCAGCAGTGCCCCCGGGACTAGCGGGAGAAATGAGCAGTTCTTC. Residues: CASSAPGTSGRNEQFF. Full variable domain (rest looked up from reference TRBV2 and TRBJ2-1): EPEVTQTPSHQVTQMGQEVILRCVPISNHLYFYWYRQILGQKVEFLVSFYNNEISEKSEIFDDQFSVERPDGSNFTLKIRSTKLEDSAMYFCASSAPGTSGRNEQFFGPGTRLTVL.

This clone was detected many times. The V gene is TRBV29-1, the J gene TRBJ1-1; the match to TRBD1 covers 7 bases. Trimming cost V 7 bases and J 0 bases; bases outside gene matches: 5. The CDR3 has 13 amino acids. From germline, CDR1 is SQVTM and CDR2 ANQGSEA. In DNA, the CDR3 is TGCAGCGCGGGACAGAACATGAACACTGAAGCTTTCTTT. It codes for CSAGQNMNTEAFF.

The chain joins TRBV6-5 to TRBJ1-5; D ambiguous. The CDR3 has 12 amino acids. CDR1 is MNHEY, CDR2 SVGAGI, per germline. V was pared by 2 bases and J by 12 bases, with 11 bases between. For the CDR3, the DNA is TGTGCCAGCAGTTACGAGGGCTGGGACCAGCATTTT. Translating gives CASSYEGWDQHF.

The rearrangement joins TRBV9 to TRBJ2-2; 7 bases fit TRBD2. The V gene's germline CDR1 is SGDLS and CDR2 YYNGEE. Trimming cost V 0 bases and J 5 bases; bases outside gene matches: 7. The length of the CDR3 is 16 residues. CDR3 sequence: CASSVVGTGGTGELFF. The CDR3 nucleotides read TGTGCCAGCAGCGTAGTTGGGACGGGGGGTACCGGGGAGCTGTTTTTT.

This chain connects TRBV7-2 to TRBJ2-3; 9 bases map to TRBD2. Losses at the gene ends were 5 bases for V and 4 bases for J; bases not matched to a gene: 13. CDR1 is SGHTA and CDR2 is FQGNSA in the germline V gene. The CDR3 spans 17 residues. As DNA, the CDR3 is TGTGCCAGCAGCCCCCGCCTTCTAGCGGGGAGGCCAGATACGCAGTATTTT. This gives the protein CASSPRLLAGRPDTQYF. The complete variable domain, with remaining parts taken from reference TRBV7-2 and TRBJ2-3, reads GAGVSQSPSNKVTEKGKDVELRCDPISGHTALYWYRQSLGQGLEFLIYFQGNSAPDKSGLPSDRFSAERTGGSVSTLTIQRTQQEDSAVYLCASSPRLLAGRPDTQYFGPGTRLTVL.

This clone was found a few times. The germline gene is not matched at one end of the junction; a read error may be the cause. V usage is TRBV6-5 and J usage is TRBJ2-5; the match to TRBD2 covers 16 bases. Germline CDR1 and CDR2: MNHEY and SVGAGI. The CDR3 loop spans 12 amino acids. The CDR3 is CASGTSGGAQYF. As DNA, the CDR3 is TGTGCCAGTGGGACTAGCGGGGGGGCCCAATACTTC.

This clone was recorded once. This rearrangement joins TRBV11-3 to TRBJ2-7; D is possibly TRBD2 (6 bases). Trimming shortened V by 2 bases and J by 5 bases, and 10 bases separated the two germline ends. CDR3 size: 13 residues. Germline-derived CDR1 and CDR2 are SGHNT and YENEEA. The CDR3 reads CASSLNRGNEQYF. Here the CDR3 DNA reads TGTGCCAGCAGCTTAAATCGCGGGAACGAGCAGTACTTC.

The chain recombines TRBV5-4 with TRBJ1-2; D is unclear. Per germline, CDR1 SGHNT and CDR2 YYREEE (reference sequence). V gave up 0 bases and J gave up 4 bases, with 10 bases separating them. This CDR3 is built from 14 residues. In DNA, the CDR3 is TGTGCCAGCAGCTTGGAGGCCCGCGGCTATGGCTACACCTTC. Protein sequence: CASSLEARGYGYTF. The variable domain in full, with the rest retrieved from reference TRBV5-4 and TRBJ1-2, is ETGVTQSPTHLIKTRGQQVTLRCSSQSGHNTVSWYQQALGQGPQFIFQYYREEENGRGNFPPRFSGLQFPNYSSELNVNALELDDSALYLCASSLEARGYGYTFGSGTRLTVV.

This clone has only one observation. The rearrangement links TRBV6-6 to TRBJ2-7; weak D call: TRBD1 (5 bases). The CDR3 has 14 amino acids. Germline V gene data show CDR1 as MNHNY and CDR2 as SVGAGI (reference sequence). With 4 bases removed from V and 6 bases from J, the gap between germline ends came to 16 bases. CDR3 sequence: CASSLDTGPSEQYF. CDR3 coding DNA: TGTGCCAGCAGTTTGGACACCGGGCCGAGCGAGCAGTACTTC.

J is TRBJ1-6 and V is TRBV9; D unclear. CDR1 and CDR2 (germline): SGDLS, YYNGEE. The CDR3 consists of 12 residues. Deletions cut 6 bases from V and 10 bases from J, with 11 bases between. In DNA form, the CDR3 reads TGTGCCAGCACCCGACCGGGATCACCCCTCCACTTT. Residues: CASTRPGSPLHF.

V is TRBV9 and J is TRBJ2-3, with 9 bases matching TRBD1. The V and J ends lost 4 bases and 5 bases, in that order; junction bases with no gene match: 5. The germline V gene has CDR1 SGDLS and CDR2 YYNGEE. This CDR3 contains 14 residues. CDR3 protein: CASSSGQGGDTQYF. CDR3 DNA: TGTGCCAGCAGCTCGGGACAGGGAGGAGATACGCAGTATTTT.

This rearrangement joins TRBV7-2 to TRBJ2-5; TRBD1 aligns across 10 bases. Germline loops: CDR1 SGHTA, CDR2 FQGNSA. The length of the CDR3 is 14 residues. The trim removed 4 bases at V and 7 bases at J, leaving 6 bases unmatched. The CDR3 loop is CASSSPGQGMTQYF. CDR3 sequence (DNA): TGTGCCAGCAGCTCCCCGGGACAGGGGATGACCCAGTACTTC.

J is TRBJ2-3 and V is TRBV28; D is perhaps TRBD1 (6 bases). CDR1 is MDHEN, CDR2 SYDVKM, per germline. V lost 2 bases, J lost 5 bases, and 14 bases lay in between. The CDR3 totals 15 residues. CDR3 sequence (DNA): TGTGCCAGCAGTTTAGTGGGACAATCGGGAGATACGCAGTATTTT. Protein: CASSLVGQSGDTQYF.

The chain uses TRBV9 and TRBJ1-3; D is perhaps TRBD1 (6 bases). The CDR3 length is 16 residues. V was trimmed by 0 bases and J by 3 bases, leaving 13 bases between them. Germline-derived CDR1 and CDR2 are SGDLS and YYNGEE. In nucleotides, the CDR3 is TGTGCCAGCAGCGTAGGTGGGGGGCTAGTTGGAAACACCATATATTTT. This codes for CASSVGGGLVGNTIYF.

The chain carries TRBV5-1 and TRBJ2-7; 7 bases are shared with TRBD1. The germline CDR1 and CDR2 sequences are SGHRS and YFSETQ. With V trimmed by 7 bases and J by 7 bases, 11 bases remained unmatched. There are 13 residues in the CDR3. CDR3 sequence: CASGPGGPGEQYF. The CDR3 DNA reads as TGCGCCAGCGGTCCAGGGGGTCCGGGTGAGCAGTACTTC.

This clone was found once. V usage is TRBV30 and J usage is TRBJ2-3, with TRBD1 matching 8 bases. This CDR3 region has 14 residues. In germline, CDR1 is GTSNPN, CDR2 SVGIG (reference sequence). Trimming at V came to 3 bases and at J to 5 bases, leaving 7 bases not matched to a gene. CDR3 nucleotide sequence: TGTGCCTGGAGACGGGCAGGGGGCCGAGATACGCAGTATTTT. Amino acid sequence: CAWRRAGGRDTQYF.

This clone has just one count. The V and J genes are TRBV18 and TRBJ1-4; D is uncertain. The CDR3 loop spans 13 amino acids. Germline CDR1 reads KGHSH; CDR2 reads LQKENI. Trimming shortened V by 5 bases and J by 4 bases, and 8 bases separated the two germline ends. CDR3 sequence (DNA): TGTGCCAGCTCAGCCCAGAATAATGAAAAACTGTTTTTT. This encodes CASSAQNNEKLFF.

The J gene is TRBJ1-6, the V gene TRBV7-8, with 9 bases aligning to TRBD1. Germline V gives CDR1 SGHVS, CDR2 FQNEAQ. There are 14 residues in the CDR3. The V and J ends lost 4 bases and 8 bases, in that order; junction bases with no gene match: 3. The CDR3 sequence is CASSSRQGDSPLHF. The CDR3 bases are TGTGCCAGCAGCTCTCGACAGGGGGATTCACCCCTCCACTTT. The full variable domain, in which reference TRBV7-8 and TRBJ1-6 provide the parts outside the CDR3, is GAGVSQSPRYKVAKRGQDVALRCDPISGHVSLFWYQQALGQGPEFLTYFQNEAQLDKSGLPSDRFFAERPEGSVSTLKIQRTQQEDSAVYLCASSSRQGDSPLHFGNGTRLTVT.

This chain links TRBV2 with TRBJ1-1; D ambiguous. The CDR3 spans 12 residues. Germline assignment: CDR1 SNHLY and CDR2 FYNNEI. V was trimmed by 5 bases and J by 8 bases, leaving 12 bases between them. DNA of the CDR3: TGTGCCAGCAGTCCATACCCCGGCGAAGCTTTCTTT. This translates into CASSPYPGEAFF.

V gene TRBV4-1 combines with J gene TRBJ2-3; D gene ambiguous. Deletions cut 1 base from V and 2 bases from J, with 10 bases between. The germline gives CDR1 MGHRA, CDR2 YSYEKL. The CDR3 runs 15 residues. This CDR3 reads CASSQVQPFTDTQYF. The DNA of the CDR3 is TGCGCCAGCAGCCAAGTCCAGCCGTTCACAGATACGCAGTATTTT.

This chain joins TRBV5-5 and TRBJ1-6; D might be TRBD1 (6 bases). Germline V gene lookup returns CDR1 SGHKS and CDR2 YYEKEE (reference sequence). Trimming took off 2 bases at V and 5 bases at J, with 11 bases between the two ends. The CDR3 has 15 residues. CDR3 region: CASSLQGGDNSPLHF. CDR3 nucleotide sequence: TGTGCCAGCAGCTTACAAGGGGGTGATAATTCACCCCTCCACTTT.

J is TRBJ1-2 and V is TRBV11-2, with D unresolved. This CDR3 region has 13 residues. In germline, CDR1 is SGHAT, CDR2 FQNNGV. V lost 1 base and J 2 bases, leaving 5 bases between the germline ends. CDR3 nucleotide sequence: TGTGCCAGCAGCTTAGGGCAGAACTATGGCTACACCTTC. Protein product: CASSLGQNYGYTF.

This clone was counted between two and nine times. The chain has TRBV2 and TRBJ2-3; no reliable D call. There are 16 residues in the CDR3. The germline V gene encodes CDR1 SNHLY and CDR2 FYNNEI. The ends were cut back, 5 bases at V and 8 bases at J, with 23 bases in the middle. The DNA for the CDR3 is TGTGCCAGCAGTCCTGAGACCCCTGAGGCCGGTGGTACGCAGTATTTT. Protein: CASSPETPEAGGTQYF.

The chain employs TRBV19 and TRBJ2-3; D is ambiguous. V was trimmed by 4 bases and J by 7 bases, leaving 12 bases between them. CDR1 and CDR2 (germline): LNHDA, SQIVND (reference sequence). CDR3 length: 13 residues. CDR3 amino acids: CASSTSRLNTQYF. The CDR3 region has the DNA TGTGCCAGTAGTACCTCGCGGCTCAATACGCAGTATTTT.

The V call is TRBV2, the J call TRBJ2-5, with 9 bases aligning to TRBD1. This CDR3 has 12 amino acids. V was pared by 8 bases and J by 4 bases, with 2 bases of the junction left unmatched. Germline V gene sequence: CDR1 SNHLY, CDR2 FYNNEI. The CDR3 sequence is CASHRGRETQYF. As DNA, the CDR3 is TGTGCCAGCCACAGGGGGCGAGAGACCCAGTACTTC.